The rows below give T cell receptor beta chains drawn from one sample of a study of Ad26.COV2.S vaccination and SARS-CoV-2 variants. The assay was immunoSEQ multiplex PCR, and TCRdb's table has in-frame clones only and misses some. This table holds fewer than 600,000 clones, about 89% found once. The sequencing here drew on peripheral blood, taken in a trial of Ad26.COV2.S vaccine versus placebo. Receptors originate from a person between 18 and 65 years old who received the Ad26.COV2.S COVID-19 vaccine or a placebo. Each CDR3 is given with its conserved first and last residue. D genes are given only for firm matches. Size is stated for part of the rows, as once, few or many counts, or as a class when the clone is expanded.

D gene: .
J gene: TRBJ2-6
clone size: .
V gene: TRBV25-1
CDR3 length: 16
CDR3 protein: CASSELESSGANVLTF
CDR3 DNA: TGTGCCAGCAGTGAATTAGAGAGCTCTGGGGCCAACGTCCTGACTTTC

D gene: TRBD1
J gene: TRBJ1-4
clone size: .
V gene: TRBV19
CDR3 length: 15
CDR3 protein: CASSTNRGTNEKLFF
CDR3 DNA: TGTGCCAGTAGTACAAACAGGGGAACTAATGAAAAACTGTTTTTT

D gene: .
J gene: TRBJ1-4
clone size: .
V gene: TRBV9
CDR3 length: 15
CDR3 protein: CASSVSVGGREKLFF
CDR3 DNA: TGTGCCAGCAGCGTATCAGTCGGGGGGCGGGAAAAACTGTTTTTT

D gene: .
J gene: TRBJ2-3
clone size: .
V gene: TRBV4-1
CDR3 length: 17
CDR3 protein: CASSPLGGRGPTDTQYF
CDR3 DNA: TGCGCCAGCAGCCCCTTGGGGGGCAGGGGCCCCACAGATACGCAGTATTTT

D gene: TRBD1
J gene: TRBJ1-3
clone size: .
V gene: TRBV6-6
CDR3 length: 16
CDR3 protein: CASSYQRTGRRNTIYF
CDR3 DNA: TGTGCCAGCAGTTACCAACGGACAGGGAGGAGAAACACCATATATTTT

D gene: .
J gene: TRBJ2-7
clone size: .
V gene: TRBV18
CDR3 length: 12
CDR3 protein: CASSPNNYEQYF
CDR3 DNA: TGTGCCAGCTCCCCGAACAACTACGAGCAGTACTTC

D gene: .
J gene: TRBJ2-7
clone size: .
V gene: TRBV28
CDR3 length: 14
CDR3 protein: CASSLRGGSYEQYF
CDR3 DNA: TGTGCCAGCAGTTTGAGGGGCGGATCCTACGAGCAGTACTTC

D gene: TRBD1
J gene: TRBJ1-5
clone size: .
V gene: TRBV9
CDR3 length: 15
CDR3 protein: CASSVGTGRWQPQHF
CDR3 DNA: TGTGCCAGCAGCGTCGGGACAGGGCGATGGCAGCCCCAGCATTTT

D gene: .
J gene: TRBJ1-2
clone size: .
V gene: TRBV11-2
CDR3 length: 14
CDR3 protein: CASSLGRSGDGYTF
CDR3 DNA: TGTGCCAGCAGCTTAGGACGGTCCGGGGATGGCTACACCTTC

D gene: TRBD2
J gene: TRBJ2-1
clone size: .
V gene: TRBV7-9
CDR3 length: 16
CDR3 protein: CASSSVLAATYNEQFF
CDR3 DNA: TGTGCCAGCAGCTCGGTCCTAGCGGCGACCTACAATGAGCAGTTCTTC

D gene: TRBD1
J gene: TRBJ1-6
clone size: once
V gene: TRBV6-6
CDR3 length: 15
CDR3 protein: CASTTQGTDDSPLHF
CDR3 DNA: TGTGCCAGCACCACCCAAGGGACAGATGATTCACCCCTCCACTTT

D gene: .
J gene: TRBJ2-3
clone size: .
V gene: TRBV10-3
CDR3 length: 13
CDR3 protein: CAIGGGGTDTQYF
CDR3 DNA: TGTGCCATCGGGGGTGGGGGCACAGATACGCAGTATTTT

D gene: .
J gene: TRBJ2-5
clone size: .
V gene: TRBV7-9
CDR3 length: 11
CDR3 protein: CASSRLETQYF
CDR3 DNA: TGTGCCAGCAGCCGGCTAGAGACCCAGTACTTC

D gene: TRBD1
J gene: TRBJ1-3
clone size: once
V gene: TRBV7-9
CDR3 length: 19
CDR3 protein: CASSSPGQGRGNSGNTIYF
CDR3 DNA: TGTGCCAGCAGCTCCCCGGGACAGGGAAGGGGGAACTCTGGAAACACCATATATTTT

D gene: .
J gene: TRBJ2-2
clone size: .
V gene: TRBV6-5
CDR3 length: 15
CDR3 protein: CASSSSFSNTGELFF
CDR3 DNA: TGTGCCAGCAGTTCTTCTTTTAGCAACACCGGGGAGCTGTTTTTT

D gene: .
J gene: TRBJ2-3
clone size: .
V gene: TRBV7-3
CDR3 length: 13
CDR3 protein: CASSRDLGDTQYF
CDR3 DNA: TGTGCCAGCAGCCGAGATCTGGGGGATACGCAGTATTTT

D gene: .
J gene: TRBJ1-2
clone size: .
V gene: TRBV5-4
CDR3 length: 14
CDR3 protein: CASSTGSRATGYTF
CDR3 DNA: TGTGCCAGCAGCACAGGTTCCCGCGCGACGGGCTACACCTTC

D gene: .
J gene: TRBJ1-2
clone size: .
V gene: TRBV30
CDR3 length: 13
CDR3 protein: CAWSPGGNYGYTF
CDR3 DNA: TGTGCCTGGAGTCCAGGTGGGAACTATGGCTACACCTTC

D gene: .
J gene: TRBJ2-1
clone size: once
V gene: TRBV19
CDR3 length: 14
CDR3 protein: CASSQGTGNNEQFF
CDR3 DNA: TGTGCCAGTAGTCAAGGGACTGGAAACAATGAGCAGTTCTTC

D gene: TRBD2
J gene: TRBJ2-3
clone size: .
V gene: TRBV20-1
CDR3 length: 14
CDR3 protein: CSASTGGSTDTQYF
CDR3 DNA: TGCAGTGCTAGTACGGGGGGGAGCACAGATACGCAGTATTTT

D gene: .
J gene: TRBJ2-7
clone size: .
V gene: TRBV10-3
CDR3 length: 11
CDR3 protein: CAISEDYEQYF
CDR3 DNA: TGTGCCATCAGTGAGGACTACGAGCAGTACTTC

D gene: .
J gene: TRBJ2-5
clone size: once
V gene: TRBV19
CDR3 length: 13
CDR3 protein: CASSTQGQETQYF
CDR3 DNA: TGTGCCAGTAGTACTCAGGGGCAAGAGACCCAGTACTTC

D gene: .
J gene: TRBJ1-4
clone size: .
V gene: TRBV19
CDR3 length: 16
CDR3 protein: CASSIRGATTNEKLFF
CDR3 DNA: TGTGCCAGTAGTATCCGGGGGGCGACAACTAATGAAAAACTGTTTTTT

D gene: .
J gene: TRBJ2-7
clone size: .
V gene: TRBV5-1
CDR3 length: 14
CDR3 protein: CASSQGRVGYEQYF
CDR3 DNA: TGCGCCAGCAGTCAGGGAAGAGTGGGTTACGAGCAGTACTTC

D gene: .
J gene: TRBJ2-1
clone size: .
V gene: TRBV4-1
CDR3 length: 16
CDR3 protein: CASSPKVTGAGNEQFF
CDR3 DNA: TGCGCCAGCAGCCCAAAAGTGACGGGCGCGGGCAATGAGCAGTTCTTC

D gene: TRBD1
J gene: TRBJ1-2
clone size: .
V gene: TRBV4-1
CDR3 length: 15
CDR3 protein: CASSQVQGVDYGYTF
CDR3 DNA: TGCGCCAGCAGCCAGGTACAGGGGGTTGACTATGGCTACACCTTC

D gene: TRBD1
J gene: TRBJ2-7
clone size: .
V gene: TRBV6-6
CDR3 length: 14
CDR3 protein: CASRRQGLNYEQYF
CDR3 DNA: TGTGCCAGCAGGAGACAGGGTTTGAACTACGAGCAGTACTTC

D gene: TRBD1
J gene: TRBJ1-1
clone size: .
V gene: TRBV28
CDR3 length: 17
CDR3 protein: CASSLGTGGLGNTEAFF
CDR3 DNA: TGTGCCAGCAGTTTGGGGACAGGGGGCTTGGGGAACACTGAAGCTTTCTTT

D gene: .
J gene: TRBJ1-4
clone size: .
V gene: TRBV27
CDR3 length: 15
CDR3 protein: CASSLQAQPKKKLFF
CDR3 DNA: TGTGCCAGCAGTTTACAGGCCCAGCCGAAGAAAAAACTGTTTTTT

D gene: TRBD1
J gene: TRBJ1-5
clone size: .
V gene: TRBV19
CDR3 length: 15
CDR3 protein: CASSTKDRGLQPQHF
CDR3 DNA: TGTGCCAGTAGTACCAAGGACAGGGGGCTTCAGCCCCAGCATTTT

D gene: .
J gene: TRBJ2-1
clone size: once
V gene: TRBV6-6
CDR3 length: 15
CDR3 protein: CASSYSEGVYNEQFF
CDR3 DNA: TGTGCCAGCAGTTACTCGGAAGGGGTCTACAATGAGCAGTTCTTC

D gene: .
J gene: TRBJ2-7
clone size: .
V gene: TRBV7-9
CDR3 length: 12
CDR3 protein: CASTGGGGEQYF
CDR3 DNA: TGTGCCAGCACCGGGGGTGGGGGCGAGCAGTACTTC

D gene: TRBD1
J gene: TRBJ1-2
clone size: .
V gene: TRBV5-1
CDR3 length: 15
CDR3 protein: CASSLTAGTAYGYTF
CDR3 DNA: TGCGCCAGCAGCTTGACGGCCGGGACAGCCTATGGCTACACCTTC